Reported below is one T cell receptor beta chain. Only in-frame clones appear in the TCRdb table, and some are missing; sequencing was by immunoSEQ multiplex PCR. In the table there are some 68,000 clones, just under 95% of which are singletons. The CDR3 has 14 residues. Trimming removed 6 bases from V and 4 bases from J, with 13 bases in between. Germline assignment: CDR1 MNHEY and CDR2 SVGAGI. Sequences were obtained from PBMCs. The sequence came from a man in his forties with rheumatoid arthritis. This sequence joins TRBV6-5 and TRBJ1-5, with D possibly TRBD1 on 5 matching bases. The CDR3: CASSRAPGNQPQHF. The CDR3 coding sequence is TGTGCCAGCAGCCGGGCCCCAGGGAATCAGCCCCAGCATTTT.